The 2 T cell receptor beta chains below come from one sample, sequenced in a study of cytomegalovirus exposure and HLA in healthy donors. PCR amplification relied on 60 Vbeta primers (plus 13 Jbeta primers). Some clones are missing from TCRdb's copy, which holds only in-frame ones; the method was immunoSEQ multiplex PCR. Of about 140,000 clones listed, 75% to 90% are singletons. The specimen was PBMCs. The receptors shown here come from a man aged 35 to 55 in good health and CMV-seronegative.

The chain links TRBV29-1 to TRBJ2-1; 9 bases agree with TRBD1. The V gene's germline CDR1 is SQVTM and CDR2 ANQGSEA. This CDR3 is built from 13 residues. V lost 8 bases, J lost 5 bases, and 7 bases stayed unmatched. For the CDR3, the DNA is TGCAGCCTATCCGGGACAGGGAACAATGAGCAGTTCTTC. Translated: CSLSGTGNNEQFF.

The V call is TRBV7-2, the J call TRBJ1-6, with no clear D. V shed 3 bases and J shed 10 bases, with 16 bases lying between them. This CDR3 has 15 residues. From germline, CDR1 is SGHTA and CDR2 FQGNSA. The CDR3 sequence: CASSLGSRSGSPLHF. Here the CDR3 DNA reads TGTGCCAGCAGCTTGGGTTCGAGGTCCGGGTCACCCCTCCACTTT. The whole variable domain, remainder taken from reference TRBV7-2 and TRBJ1-6, is GAGVSQSPSNKVTEKGKDVELRCDPISGHTALYWYRQSLGQGLEFLIYFQGNSAPDKSGLPSDRFSAERTGGSVSTLTIQRTQQEDSAVYLCASSLGSRSGSPLHFGNGTRLTVT.